This T cell receptor (beta chain) was identified in a study of cytomegalovirus exposure and HLA in healthy donors. Turning to the study itself: The approximately 120 validation repertoires and the approximately 640 first-cohort repertoires shared a platform, a later analysis reported. Study conclusions and caveats: The finding came from a later analysis; first-cohort TCR clusters tended to co-occur in the roughly 120 validation repertoires. Rarity characterized most TCR sequences, yet some public TCRs appeared in many donors. Associated with cytomegalovirus, according to the listing, were around 160 TCR beta chains.

About this clone itself: Its antigen remains unidentified. At the DNA level, this CDR3 is encoded by other sequences in the same sample as well.

Unmatched junction bases numbered 3, after V lost 5 bases and J lost 3 bases. The CDR3 runs 13 residues. Per germline, CDR1 SEHNR and CDR2 FQNEAQ (reference sequence). Only in-frame clones appear in the TCRdb table, and some are missing; sequencing was by immunoSEQ multiplex PCR. The sample contains 100,000 to 150,000 clones, 89% of which appear only once. The specimen sequenced was PBMCs. V gene TRBV7-9 combines with J gene TRBJ2-5, with TRBD1 matching 7 bases. The clonotype was recovered from a woman aged 18-35 years in good health and CMV-seronegative. The CDR3, as DNA: TGTGCCAGCAGCCCCACAGGGGAAGAGACCCAGTACTTC. Its translation is CASSPTGEETQYF.